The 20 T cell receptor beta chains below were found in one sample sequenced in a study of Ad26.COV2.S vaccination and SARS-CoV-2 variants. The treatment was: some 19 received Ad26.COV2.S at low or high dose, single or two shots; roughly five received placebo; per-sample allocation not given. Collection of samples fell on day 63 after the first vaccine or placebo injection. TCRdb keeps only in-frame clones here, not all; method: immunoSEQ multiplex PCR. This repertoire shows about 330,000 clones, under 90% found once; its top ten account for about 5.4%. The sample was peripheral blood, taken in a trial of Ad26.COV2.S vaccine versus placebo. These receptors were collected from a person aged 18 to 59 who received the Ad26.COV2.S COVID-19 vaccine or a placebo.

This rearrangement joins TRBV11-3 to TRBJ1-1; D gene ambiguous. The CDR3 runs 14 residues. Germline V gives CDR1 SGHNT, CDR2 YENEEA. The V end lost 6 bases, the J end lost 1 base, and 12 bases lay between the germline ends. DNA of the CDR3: TGTGCCAGCAGGGAGCGATCGAGGAACACTGAAGCTTTCTTT. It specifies CASRERSRNTEAFF.

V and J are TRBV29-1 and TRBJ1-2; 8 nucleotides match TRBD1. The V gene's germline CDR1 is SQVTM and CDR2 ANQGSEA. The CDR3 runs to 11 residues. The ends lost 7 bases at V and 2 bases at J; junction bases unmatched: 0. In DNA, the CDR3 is TGCAGCGGACAGGGGAACTATGGCTACACCTTC. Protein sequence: CSGQGNYGYTF.

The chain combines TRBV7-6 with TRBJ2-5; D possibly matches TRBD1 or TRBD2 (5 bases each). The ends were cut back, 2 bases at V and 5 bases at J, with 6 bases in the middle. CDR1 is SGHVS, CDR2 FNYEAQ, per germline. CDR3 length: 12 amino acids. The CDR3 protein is CASSLWGETQYF. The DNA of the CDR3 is TGTGCCAGCAGCTTATGGGGGGAGACCCAGTACTTC.

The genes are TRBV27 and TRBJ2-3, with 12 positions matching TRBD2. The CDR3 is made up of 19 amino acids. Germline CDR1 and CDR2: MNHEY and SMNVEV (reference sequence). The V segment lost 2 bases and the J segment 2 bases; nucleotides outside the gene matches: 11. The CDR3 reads CASSLGPSGRAYVTDTQYF. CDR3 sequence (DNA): TGTGCCAGCAGTTTAGGGCCTAGCGGGAGGGCATATGTCACAGATACGCAGTATTTT.

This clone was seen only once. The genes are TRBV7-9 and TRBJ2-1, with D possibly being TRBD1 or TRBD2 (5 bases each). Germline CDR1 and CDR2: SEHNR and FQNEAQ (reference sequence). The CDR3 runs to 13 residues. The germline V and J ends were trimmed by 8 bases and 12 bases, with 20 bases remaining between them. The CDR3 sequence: CASAGASEWGQFF. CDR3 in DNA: TGTGCCAGCGCCGGGGCCTCGGAATGGGGGCAGTTCTTC.

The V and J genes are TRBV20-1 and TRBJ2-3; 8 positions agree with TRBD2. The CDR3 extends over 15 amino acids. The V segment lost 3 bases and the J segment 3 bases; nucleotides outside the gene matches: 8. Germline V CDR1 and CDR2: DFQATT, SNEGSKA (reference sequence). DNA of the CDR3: TGCAGTGCTAGTGATAGCGGGAAACCTACAGATACGCAGTATTTT. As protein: CSASDSGKPTDTQYF.

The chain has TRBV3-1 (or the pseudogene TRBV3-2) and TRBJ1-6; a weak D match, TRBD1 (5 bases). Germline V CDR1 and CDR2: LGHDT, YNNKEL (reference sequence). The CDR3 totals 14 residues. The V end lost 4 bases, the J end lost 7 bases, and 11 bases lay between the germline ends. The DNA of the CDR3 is TGTGCCAGCAGCCGAGGGACTCTGAATTCACCCCTCCACTTT. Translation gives CASSRGTLNSPLHF.

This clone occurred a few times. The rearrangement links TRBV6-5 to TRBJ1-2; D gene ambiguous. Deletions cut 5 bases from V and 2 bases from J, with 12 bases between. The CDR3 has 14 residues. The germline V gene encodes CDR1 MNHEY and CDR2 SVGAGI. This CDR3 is CASSRSGPNYGYTF. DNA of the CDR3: TGTGCCAGCAGTCGTTCGGGCCCGAACTATGGCTACACCTTC.

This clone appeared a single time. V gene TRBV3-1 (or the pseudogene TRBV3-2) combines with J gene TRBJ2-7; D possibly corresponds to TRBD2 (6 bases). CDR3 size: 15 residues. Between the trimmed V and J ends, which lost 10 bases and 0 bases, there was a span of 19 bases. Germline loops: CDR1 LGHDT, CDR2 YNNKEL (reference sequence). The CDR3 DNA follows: TGTGCCACTCTCCGCGCCCCTAGCGACTCCTACGAGCAGTACGTC. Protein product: CATLRAPSDSYEQYV.

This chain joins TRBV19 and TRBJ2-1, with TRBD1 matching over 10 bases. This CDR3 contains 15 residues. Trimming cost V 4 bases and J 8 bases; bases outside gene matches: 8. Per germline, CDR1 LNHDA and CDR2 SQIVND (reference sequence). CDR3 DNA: TGTGCCAGTAGTAAAGGGGACAGGGGCCGGGATGAGCAGTTCTTC. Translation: CASSKGDRGRDEQFF.

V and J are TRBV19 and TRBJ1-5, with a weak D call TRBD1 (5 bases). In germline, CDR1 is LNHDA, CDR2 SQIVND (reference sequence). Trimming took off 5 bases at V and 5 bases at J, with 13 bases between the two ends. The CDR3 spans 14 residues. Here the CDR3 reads CASSSEQGHQPQHF. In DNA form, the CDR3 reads TGTGCCAGTAGTTCGGAGCAGGGACATCAGCCCCAGCATTTT.

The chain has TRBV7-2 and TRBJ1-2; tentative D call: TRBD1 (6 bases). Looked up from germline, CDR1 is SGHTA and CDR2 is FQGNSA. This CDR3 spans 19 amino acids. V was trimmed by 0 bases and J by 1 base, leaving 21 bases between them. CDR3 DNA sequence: TGTGCCAGCAGCTTAGCCATAAGACAGGCATATTCCTTTAACTATGGCTACACCTTC. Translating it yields CASSLAIRQAYSFNYGYTF.

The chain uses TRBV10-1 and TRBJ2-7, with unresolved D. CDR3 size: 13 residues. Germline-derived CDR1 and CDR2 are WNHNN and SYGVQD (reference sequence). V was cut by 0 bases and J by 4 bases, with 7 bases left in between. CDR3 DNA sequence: TGCGCCAGCAGTGAGTCGTGGCTGTACGAGCAGTACGTC. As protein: CASSESWLYEQYV.

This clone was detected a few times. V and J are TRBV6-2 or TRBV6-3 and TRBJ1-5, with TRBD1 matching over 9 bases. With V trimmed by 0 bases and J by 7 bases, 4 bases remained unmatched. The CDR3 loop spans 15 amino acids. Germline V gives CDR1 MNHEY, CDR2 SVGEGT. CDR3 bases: TGTGCCAGCAGTTACTCGGGACAGGGTGTACAGCCCCAGCATTTT. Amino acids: CASSYSGQGVQPQHF.

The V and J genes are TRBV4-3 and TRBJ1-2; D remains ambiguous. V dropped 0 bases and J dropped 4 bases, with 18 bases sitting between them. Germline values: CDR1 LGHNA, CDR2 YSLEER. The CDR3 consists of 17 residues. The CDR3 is CASSQEALGVGSYGYTF. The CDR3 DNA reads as TGCGCCAGCAGCCAAGAAGCACTGGGAGTAGGCTCCTATGGCTACACCTTC.

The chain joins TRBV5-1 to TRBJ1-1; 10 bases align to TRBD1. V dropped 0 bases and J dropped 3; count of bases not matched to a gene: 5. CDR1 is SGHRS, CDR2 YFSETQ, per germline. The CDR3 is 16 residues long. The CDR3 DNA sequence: TGCGCCAGCAGCTTGGGAGGGACAGGGGTTTACACTGAAGCTTTCTTT. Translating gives CASSLGGTGVYTEAFF.

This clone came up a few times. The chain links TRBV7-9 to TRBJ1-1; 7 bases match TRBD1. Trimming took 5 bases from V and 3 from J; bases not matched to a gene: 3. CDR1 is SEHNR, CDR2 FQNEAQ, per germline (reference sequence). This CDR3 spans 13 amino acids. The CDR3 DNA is TGTGCCAGCAGCCCCAGGGGGGACACTGAAGCTTTCTTT. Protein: CASSPRGDTEAFF.

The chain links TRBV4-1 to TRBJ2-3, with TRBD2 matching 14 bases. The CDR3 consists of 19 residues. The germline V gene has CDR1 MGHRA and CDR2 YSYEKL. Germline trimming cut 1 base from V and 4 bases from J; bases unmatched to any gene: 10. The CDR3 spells CASSQAWAGLAGEADTQYF. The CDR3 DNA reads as TGCGCCAGCAGCCAAGCTTGGGCGGGACTAGCGGGAGAAGCAGATACGCAGTATTTT.

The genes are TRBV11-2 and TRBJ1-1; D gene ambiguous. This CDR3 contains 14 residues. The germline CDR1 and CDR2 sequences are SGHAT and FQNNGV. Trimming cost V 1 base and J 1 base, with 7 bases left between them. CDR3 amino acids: CASSLGVANTEAFF. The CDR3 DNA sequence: TGTGCCAGCAGCTTAGGAGTTGCGAACACTGAAGCTTTCTTT.

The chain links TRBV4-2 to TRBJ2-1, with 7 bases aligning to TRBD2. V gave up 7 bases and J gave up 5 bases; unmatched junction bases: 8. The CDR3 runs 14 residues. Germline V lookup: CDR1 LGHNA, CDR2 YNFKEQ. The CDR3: CASTLASGDNEQFF. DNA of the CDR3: TGTGCCAGCACTCTCGCTAGCGGAGACAATGAGCAGTTCTTC.